The rows below give T cell receptor beta chains drawn from one sample of a study of T-cell memory formation after mild COVID-19. In TCRdb, the 5' RACE reads were re-called with MiXCR into one record per CDR3 protein. This table holds 150,000 to 200,000 distinct CDR3 sequences, around 21% found once. Sequenced: PBMCs or a T cell subset sorted from them (not recorded which). The receptors stem from an adult woman who had mild COVID-19 (a few samples of this study predate the infection). Cell type and time point are not known. CDR3s include the opening cysteine and the closing phenylalanine or tryptophan. The D gene is left open where the match is weak. Only part of the rows carry a size: once, few, many, or a class if the clone is expanded.

J gene	clone size	V gene	CDR3 length	D gene	CDR3 DNA	CDR3 protein
TRBJ2-5	.	TRBV7-9	10	.	TGTGCCGCCGGGGCCGAGACCCAGTACTTC	CAAGAETQYF
TRBJ1-1	few	TRBV6-6	15	.	TGTGCCAGCAGTTACTCCATTACCCTGGGCACTGAAGCTTTCTTT	CASSYSITLGTEAFF
TRBJ1-1	few	TRBV19	12	.	TGTGCCAGTACCCATAGACTCACTGAAGCTTTCTTT	CASTHRLTEAFF
TRBJ2-5	few	TRBV4-1	14	.	TGCGCCAGCAGCCAAGATCACAGGGACGAGACCCAGTACTTC	CASSQDHRDETQYF
TRBJ2-1	few	TRBV9	15	.	TGTGCCAGCAGCGTAGCGGGGGAAAGATACAATGAGCAGTTCTTC	CASSVAGERYNEQFF
TRBJ2-7	few	TRBV11-2	18	TRBD1	TGTGCCAGCAGCTTAGTCGGGACAGGACTCCTATCCACCTACGAGCAGTACTTC	CASSLVGTGLLSTYEQYF
TRBJ2-2	.	TRBV7-3	13	.	TGTGCCAGCAGCTTACTTCACACCGGGGAGCTGTTTTTT	CASSLLHTGELFF
TRBJ2-7	few	TRBV4-3	15	.	TGCGCCAGCAGCCCAGAAACCGGGGCTAACTACGAGCAGTACTTC	CASSPETGANYEQYF
TRBJ2-3	few	TRBV3-1	13	TRBD1	TGTGCCAGCAGCCAAGATCAGGGGGAAACGCAGTATTTT	CASSQDQGETQYF
TRBJ2-5	few	TRBV15	13	.	TGTGCCACCAGTAGAACAGGGCCGGGGACCCAGTACTTC	CATSRTGPGTQYF
TRBJ2-1	many	TRBV24-1	14	.	TGTGCCACCAGTGACCGGACAGCCTACAATGAGCAGTTCTTC	CATSDRTAYNEQFF
TRBJ2-7	.	TRBV11-3	15	TRBD2	TGTGCCAGCAGCTCACAACTAGCGGGAGAGGGCGAGCAGTACTTC	CASSSQLAGEGEQYF
TRBJ2-5	.	TRBV12-3/TRBV12-4	12	.	TGTGCCAGCTCCCGGGACACCATAACCCAGTACTTC	CASSRDTITQYF
TRBJ2-3	few	TRBV12-3/TRBV12-4	15	.	TGTGCCAGCAGTCGCCACTTCGGGGCCACAGATACGCAGTATTTT	CASSRHFGATDTQYF
TRBJ2-2	few	TRBV7-9	15	.	TGTGCCAGCAGCTGGACACCCGCGAGGACCGGGGAGCTGTTTTTT	CASSWTPARTGELFF
TRBJ1-1	few	TRBV9	14	TRBD1	TGTGCCAGCAGCCCGGGGACAGGAAGCACTGAAGCTTTCTTT	CASSPGTGSTEAFF
TRBJ2-7	.	TRBV27	12	.	TGTGCCAGCAGTTCTGGTGCCAGCGAGCAGTACTTC	CASSSGASEQYF
TRBJ1-1	.	TRBV9	13	.	TGTGCCAGCAGCGCAGGACCCGAGCCTGAAGCTTTCTTT	CASSAGPEPEAFF
TRBJ2-4	few	TRBV12-3/TRBV12-4	17	TRBD2	TGTGCCAGCAGTTCACGACTAGCGGGAGGGATTAAAAACATTCAGTACTTC	CASSSRLAGGIKNIQYF
TRBJ2-2	.	TRBV9	18	TRBD2	TGTGCCAGCAGCGTCACGTCGCGGGGGGCCCTTCGTCCCGGGGAGCTGTTTTTT	CASSVTSRGALRPGELFF
TRBJ1-2	few	TRBV29-1	12	.	TGCAGCGTTGCAGGGGTCGACTATGGCTACACCTTC	CSVAGVDYGYTF
TRBJ2-3	.	TRBV2	16	.	TGTGCCAGCAGTGAATGGGTAGCAGAGTTCACAGATACGCAGTATTTT	CASSEWVAEFTDTQYF
TRBJ1-3	.	TRBV5-1	16	.	TGCGCCAGCAGCGGGAGTATACAGGGCTCTGGAAACACCATATATTTT	CASSGSIQGSGNTIYF
TRBJ1-2	many	TRBV2	15	.	TGTGCCAGCAGTGAAACCCTACAGGGTAACTATGGCTACACCTTC	CASSETLQGNYGYTF
TRBJ2-3	few	TRBV24-1	15	.	TGTGCCACCAGTGCCGTTGTGGGGGTTGAAGATACGCAGTATTTT	CATSAVVGVEDTQYF
TRBJ1-1	few	TRBV6-1	13	.	TGTGCCAGCAGTGAAGTTTGGAACACTGAAGCTTTCTTT	CASSEVWNTEAFF
TRBJ2-3	few	TRBV7-3	12	.	TGTGCCAGCAGCGACCCAGGAGATACGCAGTATTTT	CASSDPGDTQYF
TRBJ2-7	.	TRBV24-1	13	.	TGTGCCACCAGCTCAGGTATCTCCTACGAGCAGTACTTC	CATSSGISYEQYF
TRBJ1-4	few	TRBV5-1	15	.	TGCGCCAGCAGCTTGTTACCCAGGGCGGATGAAAAACTGTTTTTT	CASSLLPRADEKLFF
TRBJ1-2	.	TRBV7-8	14	TRBD1	TGTGCCAGCAGCCTTGAACAGGGGGCGAATGGCTACACCTTC	CASSLEQGANGYTF
TRBJ2-4	.	TRBV7-9	13	TRBD1	TGTGCCAGCAGCTCACCCTCCGGGACAGACACCATCTTC	CASSSPSGTDTIF
TRBJ1-1	.	TRBV6-2/TRBV6-3	13	.	TGTGCCAGCAGTATTCCGCTGAACACTGAAGCTTTCTTT	CASSIPLNTEAFF
TRBJ2-3	.	TRBV12-3/TRBV12-4	16	.	TGTGCCAGCAGCCCCTACCCGGCGGACAGCACAGATACGCAGTATTTT	CASSPYPADSTDTQYF
TRBJ2-1	.	TRBV7-9	13	.	TGTGCCAGCAGCCCGCCGCGGTACAATGAGCAGTTCTTC	CASSPPRYNEQFF
TRBJ2-2	many	TRBV3-1	15	.	TGTGCCAGCAGCACCGGGACGGAGAACACCGGGGAGCTGTTTTTT	CASSTGTENTGELFF
TRBJ2-3	many	TRBV7-2	16	TRBD2	TGTGCCAGCAGCTTGGCGGGACTAGCGGGTATAGATACGCAGTATTTT	CASSLAGLAGIDTQYF
TRBJ2-1	.	TRBV12-3/TRBV12-4	8	.	TGTGCCAGCAGTTTAAGTGATTTC	CASSLSDF
TRBJ2-1	.	TRBV7-8	15	.	TGTGCCAGCAGCTCCCTCCTGAGCTCCTACAATGAGCAGTTCTTC	CASSSLLSSYNEQFF
TRBJ1-1	.	TRBV27	14	.	TGTGCCACCAAACAGCAGACGGAAACGACTGAAGCTTTCTTT	CATKQQTETTEAFF